This T cell receptor (beta chain) was identified in a study of T cell repertoires in cytomegalovirus infection. The sample holds a few counts of this clonotype. Its antigen is undetermined. TCRdb ran MiXCR on the reads and lists one entry per CDR3 protein. The sample comprises about 63,000 distinct CDR3 sequences, about 19% of which are singletons, and 65% to 85% rests with the top ten. CDR3 size: 15 residues. V lost 7 bases to trimming and J lost 6 bases; unmatched junction nucleotides: 6. Findings and caveats of the study: Summed frequency of public TCR beta families distinguished CMV carriers with the relevant HLA.

Sequenced here: CD8+ T cells from cultured PBMCs, sampled from culture after CMV antigen stimulation. This clonotype was sampled from a human donor in good health (CMV status not recorded). Some clones in this sample may be carry-over from other donors' samples. The V call is TRBV12-3 or TRBV12-4, the J call TRBJ2-1; 13 positions match TRBD2. This CDR3 reads CASNRLAGGGNEQFF. CDR3 sequence (DNA): TGTGCCAGCAACAGACTAGCGGGGGGAGGCAATGAGCAGTTCTTC.